The 9 T cell receptor beta chains below all came from one sample that was sequenced in a study of early T cells in non-severe SARS-CoV-2 infection. TCRdb called the 5' RACE reads again in MiXCR, with one record for every CDR3 protein. Here the sample spans roughly 53,000 distinct CDR3 sequences, about 10% being singletons. Sample: whole blood. These receptors all stem from an adult who was a healthcare worker with PCR-confirmed SARS-CoV-2 infection or an uninfected control (not recorded which).

Here the CDR3 reads CAISRWTGTSSGNTIYF. CDR3 in DNA: TGTGCCATCAGCCGTTGGACGGGCACTAGCTCTGGAAACACCATATATTTT. The chain carries TRBV10-3 and TRBJ1-3; D remains ambiguous. Germline CDR1 and CDR2: ENHRY and SYGVKD. The CDR3 is made up of 17 amino acids. V lost 6 bases and J lost 0, with 18 bases in between.

This clonotype has more than one count but fewer than ten. The chain recombines TRBV3-1 with TRBJ2-7; TRBD2 matches 10 bases. Germline-derived CDR1 and CDR2 are LGHDT and YNNKEL (reference sequence). J was trimmed by 0 bases and V by 3 bases; bases with no gene match: 5. This CDR3 has 16 amino acids. CDR3: CASSQLAGATSYEQYF. CDR3 nucleotides: TGTGCCAGCAGCCAGCTAGCGGGGGCGACCTCCTACGAGCAGTACTTC.

This clonotype was picked up a small number of times. The gene calls are TRBV7-2 and TRBJ2-3, with D maybe TRBD1 (5 bases). The CDR3 is 13 residues long. The V end lost 1 base, the J end lost 7 bases, and 9 bases lay between the germline ends. Germline lookup yields CDR1 SGHTA and CDR2 FQGNSA. The CDR3 coding sequence is TGTGCCAGCAGCTTAGACCCAGGGCATACGCAGTATTTT. Amino acids: CASSLDPGHTQYF.

At least ten counts were recorded for this clonotype. The rearrangement links TRBV27 to TRBJ1-1; D unresolved. CDR3 length equals 14 residues. V was shortened by 3 bases and J by 0 bases, with 8 bases between the two germline ends. The germline CDR1 and CDR2 sequences are MNHEY and SMNVEV (reference sequence). This chain's CDR3 is CASSLGRVNTEAFF. CDR3 in DNA: TGTGCCAGCAGTTTGGGAAGAGTGAACACTGAAGCTTTCTTT.

The chain carries TRBV27 and TRBJ2-6, with 15 bases lining up with TRBD2. The CDR3 extends over 19 amino acids. The J segment lost 1 base and the V segment lost 3 bases, leaving 4 bases of the junction unmatched. Germline-derived CDR1 and CDR2 are MNHEY and SMNVEV (reference sequence). The CDR3 protein is CASSFVGLAGGSGANVLTF. The DNA of the CDR3 is TGTGCCAGCAGTTTTGTCGGACTAGCGGGAGGGTCTGGGGCCAACGTCCTGACTTTC.

The sample holds a few counts of this clonotype. The V gene is TRBV7-9, the J gene TRBJ2-7; D may be TRBD2 (5 bases). This CDR3 comprises 14 residues. Germline CDR1 reads SEHNR; CDR2 reads FQNEAQ (reference sequence). V lost 5 bases and J lost 2, with 13 bases in between. CDR3 nucleotide sequence: TGTGCCAGCAGCGAGGACTGGAAGGCCTACGAGCAGTACTTC. Translating it yields CASSEDWKAYEQYF.

This clonotype was observed many times. V and J are TRBV5-1 and TRBJ1-4; D is uncertain. Trimming cost V 6 bases and J 1 base, with 7 bases left between them. Germline CDR1 and CDR2: SGHRS and YFSETQ. CDR3 length equals 13 residues. The CDR3 DNA is TGCGCCAGCAAGTTAGAAACTAATGAAAAACTGTTTTTT. This codes for CASKLETNEKLFF.

This clonotype was observed a few times. The rearrangement joins TRBV6-2 or TRBV6-3 to TRBJ2-7, with TRBD1 matching 7 bases. Germline V CDR1 and CDR2: MNHEY, SVGEGT. The CDR3 length is 13 residues. J lost 1 base, V lost 5 bases, and 2 bases had no gene match. As DNA, the CDR3 is TGTGCCAGCAGTCGACAGGGTTCCTACGAGCAGTACTTC. It encodes CASSRQGSYEQYF.

In its sample, this clonotype was seen a few times. The rearrangement uses TRBV11-2 and TRBJ2-5; no definite D call. CDR1 is SGHAT, CDR2 FQNNGV, per germline. V was cut by 3 bases and J by 4 bases, with 15 bases left in between. The CDR3 is 15 residues long. The CDR3 loop reads CASSLDGTHSETQYF. The CDR3 DNA reads as TGTGCCAGCAGCTTGGACGGAACACACTCAGAGACCCAGTACTTC. Supplemented by reference TRBV11-2 and TRBJ2-5, the full variable domain reads EAGVAQSPRYKIIEKRQSVAFWCNPISGHATLYWYQQILGQGPKLLIQFQNNGVVDDSQLPKDRFSAERLKGVDSTLKIQPAKLEDSAVYLCASSLDGTHSETQYFGPGTRLLVL.